The 23 T cell receptor beta chains reported below all come from one sample, sequenced in a study of cytomegalovirus exposure and HLA in healthy donors (dated by TCRdb to 2016 to 2017). The receptor library was made with the immunoSEQ multiplex PCR assay. The multiplex PCR relied on a mix of 60 forward primers for TCR Vbeta segments and 13 reverse primers for TCR Jbeta segments. TCRdb limited this immuneACCESS table to in-frame rearrangements with V and J called. A share of clones is missing; checked studies link under half to unresolved V genes, and the rest is unexplained. A total of roughly 160,000 clones appear in this sample, approximately 85% of them only once. Clones ranked in the top ten supply roughly 8.8% of the sample. The sequencing input was PBMCs. These receptors all stem from a man aged 18 to 29 in good health and CMV-seropositive.

The chain uses TRBV30 and TRBJ2-5; the D gene is possibly TRBD1 (5 bases). The CDR3 consists of 13 residues. V was trimmed by 2 bases and J by 0 bases, leaving 7 bases between them. Germline lookup yields CDR1 GTSNPN and CDR2 SVGIG (reference sequence). This CDR3 reads CAWSRQYQETQYF. The CDR3 DNA reads TGTGCCTGGAGTAGACAGTACCAAGAGACCCAGTACTTC.

The CDR3 is CAWREAGGPFTGELFF. The CDR3 DNA is TGTGCCTGGAGAGAAGCGGGGGGGCCCTTCACCGGGGAGCTGTTTTTT. The chain is built from TRBV30 and TRBJ2-2; TRBD2 matches at 10 bases. Per the germline V gene, CDR1 is GTSNPN and CDR2 is SVGIG (reference sequence). This CDR3 comprises 16 residues. V lost 3 bases and J lost 4; bases outside the gene matches: 8. The whole variable domain, remainder taken from reference TRBV30 and TRBJ2-2, is SQTIHQWPATLVQPVGSPLSLECTVEGTSNPNLYWYRQAAGRGLQLLFYSVGIGQISSEVPQNLSASRPQDRQFILSSKKLLLSDSGFYLCAWREAGGPFTGELFFGEGSRLTVL.

This clone appeared once. The rearrangement links TRBV6-5 to TRBJ1-1; no clear D gene. Per the germline V gene, CDR1 is MNHEY and CDR2 is SVGAGI. Trimming took off 2 bases at V and 4 bases at J, with 8 bases between the two ends. The CDR3 is 13 residues long. The CDR3 coding sequence is TGTGCCAGCAGTTACCCGGGAGGCACTGAAGCTTTCTTT. Amino acids: CASSYPGGTEAFF.

J is TRBJ1-2 and V is TRBV6-6, with D possibly matching TRBD1 (5 bases). The V and J ends lost 2 bases and 3 bases respectively, with 10 bases between them. CDR3 length equals 14 residues. Germline V gene lookup returns CDR1 MNHNY and CDR2 SVGAGI (reference sequence). The CDR3: CASSYVRGDYGYTF. The DNA of the CDR3 is TGTGCCAGCAGTTACGTCCGGGGGGACTATGGCTACACCTTC.

The V call is TRBV16, the J call TRBJ1-2; TRBD1 matches 7 bases. This CDR3 contains 15 residues. V lost 0 bases to trimming and J lost 10 bases; unmatched junction nucleotides: 11. The V gene's germline CDR1 is KGHSY and CDR2 FQNENV. CDR3 nucleotide sequence: TGTGCCAGCAGCCAATCGATCCGGCAGGGGGACGTCTACACCTTC. Encoded protein: CASSQSIRQGDVYTF.

The J gene is TRBJ2-5, the V gene TRBV2; D call uncertain. The J call could be wrong; TRBJ2-7 is a better fit for the DNA end. CDR1 is SNHLY, CDR2 FYNNEI, per germline. The length of the CDR3 is 13 residues. This CDR3 is CASRVRPAYEQYF. CDR3 DNA sequence: TGTGCCAGCAGGGTCAGGCCCGCCTACGAGCAGTACTTC.

J is TRBJ2-7 and V is TRBV5-4, with 10 bases aligning to TRBD1. Germline CDR1 is SGHNT and CDR2 is YYREEE (reference sequence). The CDR3 contains 15 residues. J was trimmed by 5 bases and V by 0 bases; bases with no gene match: 5. Here the CDR3 DNA reads TGTGCCAGCAGCTTGGCCAGGGGACAGGGGAACGAGCAGTACTTC. This translates into CASSLARGQGNEQYF.

The rearrangement links TRBV9 to TRBJ2-5, with 9 bases identical to TRBD1. V was pared by 6 bases and J by 1 base, with 16 bases of the junction left unmatched. The V gene's germline CDR1 is SGDLS and CDR2 YYNGEE. The CDR3 is 18 residues long. CDR3 sequence (DNA): TGTGCCAGCACCCCTCACAGGGGGCGTCTCAGTCTCCAAGAGACCCAGTACTTC. Amino acid sequence: CASTPHRGRLSLQETQYF.

The J gene is TRBJ2-3, the V gene TRBV18, with D perhaps TRBD1 (6 bases). The CDR3 runs 16 residues. V was clipped by 4 bases and J by 4 bases, with 18 bases between them. Germline V gene lookup returns CDR1 KGHSH and CDR2 LQKENI. As DNA, the CDR3 is TGTGCCAGCTCACGGGGACCTGGGACATGGGCAGATACGCAGTATTTT. Translation gives CASSRGPGTWADTQYF.

The CDR3 loop is CASSQERRAYEQYF. The CDR3 bases are TGCGCCAGCAGCCAAGAGCGGAGAGCCTACGAGCAGTACTTC. V gene TRBV4-1 combines with J gene TRBJ2-7; D uncertain. From germline, CDR1 is MGHRA and CDR2 YSYEKL. V was trimmed by 0 bases and J by 2 bases, leaving 8 bases between them. CDR3 length: 14 amino acids.

The chain links TRBV5-1 to TRBJ1-1, with D possibly being TRBD1 (5 bases). This CDR3 is built from 14 residues. Trimming removed 2 bases from V and 2 bases from J, with 10 bases in between. Germline assignment: CDR1 SGHRS and CDR2 YFSETQ. The CDR3 loop is CASSLQVANTEAFF. The DNA for the CDR3 is TGCGCCAGCAGCTTACAGGTCGCTAACACTGAAGCTTTCTTT. The whole variable domain, remainder taken from reference TRBV5-1 and TRBJ1-1, is KAGVTQTPRYLIKTRGQQVTLSCSPISGHRSVSWYQQTPGQGLQFLFEYFSETQRNKGNFPGRFSGRQFSNSRSEMNVSTLELGDSALYLCASSLQVANTEAFFGQGTRLTVV.

J is TRBJ2-1 and V is TRBV10-2; TRBD2 might be the D (7 bases). V was trimmed by 5 bases and J by 4 bases, leaving 15 bases between them. This CDR3 region has 15 residues. The germline CDR1 and CDR2 sequences are WSHSY and SAAADI. For the CDR3, the DNA is TGCGCCAGCAGTACGTACCGGGGGGCTTACAATGAGCAGTTCTTC. It specifies CASSTYRGAYNEQFF.

V gene TRBV6-5 combines with J gene TRBJ1-2; D gene uncertain. Germline V gene data show CDR1 as MNHEY and CDR2 as SVGAGI. The ends were cut back, 6 bases at V and 8 bases at J, with 22 bases in the middle. The CDR3 loop spans 15 amino acids. CDR3 amino acids: CASSLAPLVEEGYTF. In DNA, the CDR3 is TGTGCCAGCAGCTTGGCCCCCCTGGTGGAGGAAGGCTACACCTTC.

The gene calls are TRBV4-3 and TRBJ2-6; D possibly corresponds to TRBD1 (5 bases). The CDR3 spans 18 residues. V lost 0 bases and J 0 bases, leaving 12 bases between the germline ends. CDR1 and CDR2 (germline): LGHNA, YSLEER. For the CDR3, the DNA is TGCGCCAGCAGCCAAGACGGCAGGGCTAGCTCTGGGGCCAACGTCCTGACTTTC. As protein: CASSQDGRASSGANVLTF.

The chain couples TRBV6-4 to TRBJ1-6; D is perhaps TRBD1 (6 bases). Trimming removed 6 bases from V and 4 bases from J, with 10 bases in between. The CDR3 extends over 14 amino acids. In germline, CDR1 is MRHNA, CDR2 SNTAGT. This chain's CDR3 is CASRNTGYNSPLHF. CDR3 in DNA: TGTGCCAGCAGGAACACAGGGTATAATTCACCCCTCCACTTT.

This clone was detected only a few times. The rearrangement links TRBV4-1 to TRBJ1-2; 10 positions agree with TRBD1. Unmatched junction bases numbered 4, after V lost 0 bases and J lost 6 bases. CDR1 and CDR2 from the germline V gene are MGHRA and YSYEKL. The CDR3 spans 15 residues. CDR3 coding DNA: TGCGCCAGCAGCCAAGATCAAGGGACAGGGGATGGCTACACCTTC. This codes for CASSQDQGTGDGYTF.

This clone was observed once. The chain uses TRBV5-1 and TRBJ2-5, with a possible D match to TRBD1 (5 bases). Trimming removed 6 bases at V and 9 bases at J, with 21 bases between. Per germline, CDR1 SGHRS and CDR2 YFSETQ. This CDR3 has 14 amino acids. The CDR3 loop is CASTSSGARVAQYF. The CDR3 bases are TGCGCCAGCACCTCTAGTGGGGCTCGGGTGGCCCAGTACTTC.

The chain has TRBV5-4 and TRBJ2-1, with D unresolved. This CDR3 is built from 15 residues. Trimming took 2 bases from V and 0 from J, leaving 9 bases between them. Germline values: CDR1 SGHNT, CDR2 YYREEE (reference sequence). The chain's CDR3 is CASSFYADSYNEQFF. Here the CDR3 DNA reads TGTGCCAGCAGCTTTTATGCGGACTCCTACAATGAGCAGTTCTTC.

The chain links TRBV5-1 to TRBJ2-7, with TRBD1 matching 9 bases. This CDR3 contains 14 residues. Per the germline V gene, CDR1 is SGHRS and CDR2 is YFSETQ. Losses at the gene ends were 5 bases for V and 5 bases for J; bases not matched to a gene: 8. In DNA, the CDR3 is TGCGCCAGCAGTCCGGACAGGGGTGACCACGAGCAGTACTTC. This gives the protein CASSPDRGDHEQYF.

The gene calls are TRBV9 and TRBJ2-3; D is uncertain. The CDR3 has 11 residues. From germline, CDR1 is SGDLS and CDR2 YYNGEE. V lost 3 bases to trimming and J lost 5 bases, with 4 bases between them. For the CDR3, the DNA is TGTGCCAGCAGCGATATAGATACGCAGTATTTT. Encoded protein: CASSDIDTQYF.

The chain couples TRBV6-4 to TRBJ2-2, with 8 bases aligning to TRBD1. The CDR3 runs 15 residues. Germline CDR1 MRHNA, CDR2 SNTAGT. V shed 6 bases, J shed 7 bases, and the junction held 10 bases outside the gene matches. The CDR3 here is CASSPSQGAHGELFF. The CDR3 DNA reads TGTGCCAGCAGCCCTAGTCAGGGGGCCCACGGGGAGCTGTTTTTT.

V and J are TRBV13 and TRBJ1-2, with 7 bases aligning to TRBD1. Trimming took 5 bases from V and 6 from J; bases not matched to a gene: 15. The CDR3 sequence is 16 residues long. Germline lookup yields CDR1 PRHDT and CDR2 FYEKMQ (reference sequence). The CDR3 here is CASSQGGTVLRDGYTF. CDR3 DNA: TGTGCCAGCAGCCAAGGCGGGACAGTTTTAAGGGATGGCTACACCTTC. The full variable domain, its missing parts supplied by reference TRBV13 and TRBJ1-2, is AAGVIQSPRHLIKEKRETATLKCYPIPRHDTVYWYQQGPGQDPQFLISFYEKMQSDKGSIPDRFSAQQFSDYHSELNMSSLELGDSALYFCASSQGGTVLRDGYTFGSGTRLTVV.

V and J are TRBV7-2 and TRBJ1-1; D gene ambiguous. With 5 bases removed from V and 9 bases from J, the gap between germline ends came to 10 bases. Germline lookup yields CDR1 SGHTA and CDR2 FQGNSA. This CDR3 comprises 11 residues. Written as DNA, the CDR3 is TGTGCCAGCAGCCCAGGACTGAAAGCTTTCTTT. It specifies CASSPGLKAFF.